The T cell receptor beta chain under discussion was sequenced for a study of patients and donors after allogeneic stem cell transplantation. TCRdb redid the calling of the RT-PCR reads with MiXCR, one entry per CDR3 protein. The profile shows some 960,000 distinct CDR3 sequences, 15% to 20% of them singletons. The CDR3 sequence is 16 residues long. The V and J ends lost 1 base and 4 bases respectively, with 15 bases between them. Germline CDR1 is SGHVS and CDR2 is FQNEAQ. The chain uses TRBV7-8 and TRBJ2-3, with D perhaps TRBD1 (6 bases). The sequence was obtained from a human donor who was either an allogeneic HSCT recipient or a stem cell or donor lymphocyte infusion donor (not recorded which). It is not recorded whose cells these are; they may come from a transplant donor. The sequenced sample was blood, either unsorted or a sorted T cell fraction (not recorded which). The CDR3 DNA is TGTGCCAGCAGCTTAGGACTGAAGGGGGTGCCAGATACGCAGTATTTT. Protein product: CASSLGLKGVPDTQYF. The variable domain in full, with the rest retrieved from reference TRBV7-8 and TRBJ2-3, is GAGVSQSPRYKVAKRGQDVALRCDPISGHVSLFWYQQALGQGPEFLTYFQNEAQLDKSGLPSDRFFAERPEGSVSTLKIQRTQQEDSAVYLCASSLGLKGVPDTQYFGPGTRLTVL.